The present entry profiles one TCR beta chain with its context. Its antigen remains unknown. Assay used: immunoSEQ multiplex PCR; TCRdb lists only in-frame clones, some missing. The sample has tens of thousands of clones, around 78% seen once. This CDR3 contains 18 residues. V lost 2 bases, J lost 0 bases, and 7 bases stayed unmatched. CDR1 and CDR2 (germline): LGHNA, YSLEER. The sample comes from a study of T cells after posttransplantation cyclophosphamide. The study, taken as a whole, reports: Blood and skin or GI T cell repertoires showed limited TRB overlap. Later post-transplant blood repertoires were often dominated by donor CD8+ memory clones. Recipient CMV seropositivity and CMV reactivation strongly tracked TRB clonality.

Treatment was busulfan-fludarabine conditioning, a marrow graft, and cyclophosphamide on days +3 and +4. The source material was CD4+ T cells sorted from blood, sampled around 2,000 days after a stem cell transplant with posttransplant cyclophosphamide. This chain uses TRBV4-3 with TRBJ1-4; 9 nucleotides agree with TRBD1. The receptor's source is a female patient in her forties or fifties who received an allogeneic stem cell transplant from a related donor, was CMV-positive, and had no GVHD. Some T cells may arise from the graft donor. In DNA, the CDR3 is TGCGCCAGCAGCCAAAGACAGGGGGTAACAACAACTAATGAAAAACTGTTTTTT. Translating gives CASSQRQGVTTTNEKLFF.